What follows describes a single TCR beta chain. What antigen it recognizes has not been identified. Per-base quality was not reported, and no clone a single base away is much larger than it. Enrolling through a virtual design, the prospective study's participants ranged in age from roughly 18 to 89 years and lived across approximately 25 United States geographic areas. To assign participants to cohorts, the prospective study relied on clinical history that participants themselves reported in a screening survey and a study questionnaire. Exposed participants were defined as having been in contact with someone with a PCR-confirmed or clinician-diagnosed COVID-19 case within 2 weeks of study entry. Mobile phlebotomists in the prospective study collected whole blood, serum and a nasopharyngeal or oropharyngeal swab from every participant. Prospective study participants could optionally give additional blood draws and questionnaires over an approximately two-month period. Before DNA extraction, prospective study blood samples were shipped either frozen or at room temperature.

This record belongs to a study of blood T cell repertoires in COVID-19 (dated by TCRdb to the early 2020s). In terms of the full investigation: The collaborator samples originated in the United States, Italy and Spain and spanned the acute and convalescent phases of COVID-19. The prospective study material was composed of cDNA or gDNA derived from T cells, B-cell-depleted T cells, or PBMCs. The dataset comprised deeply sampled blood TCRbeta repertoires from subjects exposed to, actively infected with, or recovered from COVID-19. A freely available public database, intended as a resource for researchers studying the immune response to SARS-CoV-2, is where the repertoires were released. Samples were obtained from the ongoing ImmuneRACE study (first 160 participants) and from 1,000 to 1,500 subjects provided by 6 global collaborators. Sample metadata almost always included a de-identified subject ID, COVID-19 status, age in years and sex. HLA class I and class II types, where available, came from metadata supplied by the sample provider rather than from assay-based typing. The study at large found these results: How much clinical and demographic metadata was included differed by source and by participant, and the metadata was provided uncurated.

TCRbeta CDR3 regions were amplified from genomic DNA by means of the immunoSEQ Assay, a bias-controlled multiplex PCR. Concerning the study's data processing: The number of nucleated cells in each sample was estimated by amplification of reference gene primers within the assay. To quantify the absolute abundance of each unique TCRbeta CDR3 rearrangement, sequence reads were collapsed and filtered. For each sample, productive Simpson clonality was calculated as the square root of Simpson's diversity index across productive rearrangements. Entries here come from immuneACCESS through TCRdb and include only in-frame sequences with V and J called. Some clones fail to appear in such tables; in the studies checked, an unresolved V gene covers under half of the shortfall, and the cause of the remainder is unknown. Clone size and V and J calls were adopted from that table, with D and trimming inferred from the DNA. This sample lists about 240,000 clones; around four fifths were detected once. Jointly, the top ten make up about 3.6% of the sample.

The CDR3 goes from the cysteine to the phenylalanine over 16 residues. The kept DNA is CDR3 alone, 48 bases in frame from the first base. Ends trimmed: V by 5 bases, J by 8 bases; bases unmatched to a gene: 17. CDR1 and CDR2, looked up from the germline V gene, are SGDLS and YYNGEE. Sequencing used PBMCs or T cells enriched from blood (not recorded which). The receptor was isolated from a woman between 35 and 50 years old who had been exposed to COVID-19. The chain couples TRBV9 to TRBJ1-2, with TRBD1 identical over 8 junction bases. The nucleotide sequence is given as TGTGCCAGCAGTAGAACCCCGGACAGGGAGGCTTCAGGCTACACCTTC. It specifies CASSRTPDREASGYTF. Full variable domain (CDR3 extended with the reference TRBV9 and TRBJ1-2 proteins): DSGVTQTPKHLITATGQRVTLRCSPRSGDLSVYWYQQSLDQGLQFLIQYYNGEERAKGNILERFSAQQFPDLHSELNLSSLELGDSALYFCASSRTPDREASGYTFGSGTRLTVV.